This TCR beta chain is from a study of blood T cells in healthy people across ages. It was with a sample-barcoded 5' primer and a J-beta primer mix that a second PCR of roughly 7 to 12 cycles was run. TCRdb reprocessed the 5' RACE reads with MiXCR, giving one entry per CDR3 protein. The sample gives 700,000 to 900,000 distinct CDR3 sequences, roughly 24% of which show up once; less than 3.5% is in the top ten. Each sample provided at least 5.5 micrograms of extracted total RNA. J gave up 5 bases and V 5 bases, and 8 bases lay outside the gene matches. This CDR3 contains 15 residues. From germline, CDR1 is KGHDR and CDR2 SFDVKD. Another study also made use of these data, one on T cells of mothers and their children.

Sequenced sample: blood. The chain recombines TRBV24-1 with TRBJ2-5, with 9 bases lining up with TRBD1. This TCR was recovered from a boy aged 5-17 years in good health. CDR3 coding DNA: TGTGCCACCAGTGTAACCGGGACAGGGATGGAGACCCAGTACTTC. This sequence encodes CATSVTGTGMETQYF.